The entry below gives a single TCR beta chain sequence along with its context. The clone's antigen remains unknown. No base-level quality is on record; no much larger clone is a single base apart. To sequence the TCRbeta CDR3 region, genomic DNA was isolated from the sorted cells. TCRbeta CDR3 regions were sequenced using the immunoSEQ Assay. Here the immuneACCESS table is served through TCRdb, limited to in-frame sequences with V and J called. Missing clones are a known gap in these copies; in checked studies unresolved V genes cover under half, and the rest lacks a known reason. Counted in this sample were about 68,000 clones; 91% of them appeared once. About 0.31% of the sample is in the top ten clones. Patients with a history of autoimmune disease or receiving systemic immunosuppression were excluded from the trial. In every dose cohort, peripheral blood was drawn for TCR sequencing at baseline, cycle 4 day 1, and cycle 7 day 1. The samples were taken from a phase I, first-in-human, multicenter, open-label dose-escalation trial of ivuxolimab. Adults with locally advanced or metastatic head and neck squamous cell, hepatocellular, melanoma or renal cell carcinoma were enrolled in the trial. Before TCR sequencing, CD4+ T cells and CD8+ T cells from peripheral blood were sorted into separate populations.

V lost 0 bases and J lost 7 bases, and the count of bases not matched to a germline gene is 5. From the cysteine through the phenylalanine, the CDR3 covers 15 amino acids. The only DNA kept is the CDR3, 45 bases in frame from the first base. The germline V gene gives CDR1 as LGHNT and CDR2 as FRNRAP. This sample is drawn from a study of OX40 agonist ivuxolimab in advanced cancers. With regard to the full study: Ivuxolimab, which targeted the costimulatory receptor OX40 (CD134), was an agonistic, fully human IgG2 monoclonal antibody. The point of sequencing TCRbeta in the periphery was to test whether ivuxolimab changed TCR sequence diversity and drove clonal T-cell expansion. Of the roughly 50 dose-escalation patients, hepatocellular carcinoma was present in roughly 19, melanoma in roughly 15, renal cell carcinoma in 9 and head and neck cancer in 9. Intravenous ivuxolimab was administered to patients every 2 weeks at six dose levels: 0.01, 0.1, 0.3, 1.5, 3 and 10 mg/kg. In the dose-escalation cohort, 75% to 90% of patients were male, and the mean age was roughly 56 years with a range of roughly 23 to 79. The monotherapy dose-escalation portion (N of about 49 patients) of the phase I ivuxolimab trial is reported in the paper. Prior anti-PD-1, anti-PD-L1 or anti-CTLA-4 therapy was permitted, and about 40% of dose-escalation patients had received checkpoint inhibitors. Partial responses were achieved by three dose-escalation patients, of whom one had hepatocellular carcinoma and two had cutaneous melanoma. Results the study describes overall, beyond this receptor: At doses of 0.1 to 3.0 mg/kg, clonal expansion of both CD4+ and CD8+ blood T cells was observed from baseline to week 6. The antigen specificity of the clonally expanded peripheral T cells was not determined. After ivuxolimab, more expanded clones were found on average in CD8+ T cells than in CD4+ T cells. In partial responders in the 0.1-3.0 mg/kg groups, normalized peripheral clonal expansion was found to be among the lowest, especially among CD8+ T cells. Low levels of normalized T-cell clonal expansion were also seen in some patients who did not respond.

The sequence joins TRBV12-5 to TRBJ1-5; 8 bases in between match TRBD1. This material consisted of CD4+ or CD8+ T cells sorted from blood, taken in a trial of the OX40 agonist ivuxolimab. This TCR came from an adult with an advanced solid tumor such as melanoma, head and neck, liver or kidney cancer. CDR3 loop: CASGLVQGAGQPQHF. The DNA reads TGTGCTAGTGGTTTGGTCCAGGGGGCTGGACAGCCCCAGCATTTT.